Here is one T cell receptor beta chain with its context. Its antigen is undetermined. This sample stems from a study of OX40 agonist ivuxolimab in advanced cancers. General study points: Patients who responded partially at 0.1-3.0 mg/kg showed clonal expansion ranking among the lowest.

Generated by immunoSEQ multiplex PCR, the TCRdb table keeps only in-frame clones and is missing some. The sample shows 25,000 to 30,000 clones, approximately 83% of them seen only once. CDR3 length: 12 amino acids. After removal of 6 bases from V and 6 bases from J, the junction contained 1 base not matched to a gene. The V gene's germline CDR1 is SGHVT and CDR2 SQSDAQ. This material consisted of CD4+ or CD8+ T cells sorted from blood, taken in a trial of the OX40 agonist ivuxolimab. The receptor was derived from an adult with an advanced solid tumor such as melanoma, head and neck, liver or kidney cancer. The chain recombines TRBV7-4 with TRBJ2-3; 9 bases map to TRBD1. In nucleotides, the CDR3 is TGTGCCAGCAGAGACAGGGGGGATACGCAGTATTTT. The encoded protein is CASRDRGDTQYF.